This TCR beta chain was profiled in a study of technical replicates of blood from several donors (dated by TCRdb to 2017 to 2019). Library preparation was by the immunoSEQ multiplex PCR assay. Not all clones reach the TCRdb copy of this immuneACCESS table, which keeps in-frame sequences only. Checked studies attribute under half of the gap to unresolved V genes and leave the rest unexplained. The sample profile shows 60,000 to 65,000 clones; around 87% of them were found once. The leading ten clones occupy approximately 5.2% of the sample. The CDR3 runs 16 amino acids, cysteine and phenylalanine included. Only the CDR3 region is kept as DNA, spanning 48 bases read in frame from base 1. Germline trimming amounts to 0 bases on V and 10 bases on J, with 9 as the count of junction bases outside the gene matches. CDR1 SGHNT and CDR2 YYREEE are derived from the germline V gene (reference sequence). Only a few counts were recorded for this clone. What antigen it recognizes has not been identified. No quality values exist for individual bases; no much larger clone is one base distant.

This TCR was sampled from a human donor in good health. Some clones in this sample may be carry-over from other donors' samples. The sequenced sample was PBMCs. The chain couples TRBV5-4 to TRBJ2-2; 10 junctional bases match TRBD1. This receptor carries the CDR3 CASSLGDRGRSKELFF. The bases are TGTGCCAGCAGCTTGGGAGACAGGGGGCGATCGAAGGAGCTGTTTTTT.